Listed here are 20 T cell receptor beta chains from one sample, sequenced in a study of blood T cell repertoires in COVID-19. This table comes from immunoSEQ multiplex PCR, and its TCRdb copy is limited to in-frame clones, with some not included. Of around 160,000 clones listed, over 90% are singletons. Sequencing was carried out using peripheral blood. The origin of the receptors is an older woman with COVID-19, enrolled during active disease.

The chain has TRBV11-3 and TRBJ2-1; D is possibly TRBD2 (6 bases). Germline values: CDR1 SGHNT, CDR2 YENEEA. Trimming removed 5 bases from V and 5 bases from J, with 16 bases in between. This CDR3 has 15 residues. CDR3 DNA sequence: TGTGCCAGCAGCCCCCCCGGGGGAGCGGACAATGAGCAGTTCTTC. Translating it yields CASSPPGGADNEQFF.

The J gene is TRBJ1-2, the V gene TRBV2; D is undetermined. This CDR3 is built from 14 residues. With 7 bases removed from V and 8 bases from J, the gap between germline ends came to 20 bases. Per germline, CDR1 SNHLY and CDR2 FYNNEI. The CDR3 loop reads CASILDRQSGGYTF. CDR3 DNA sequence: TGTGCCAGCATCCTAGATAGGCAGTCTGGCGGCTACACCTTC.

CDR3 in amino acids: CASNLGYTF. Here the CDR3 DNA reads TGTGCCAGTAATCTGGGCTACACCTTC. The chain carries TRBV19 and TRBJ1-2; D remains unclear. V lost 7 bases and J lost 8, with 5 bases in between. CDR1 is LNHDA and CDR2 is SQIVND in the germline V gene (reference sequence). The length of the CDR3 is 9 residues.

The chain employs TRBV18 and TRBJ1-5, with D perhaps matching TRBD1 (6 bases). V shed 5 bases and J shed 5 bases, with 10 bases lying between them. The CDR3 length is 13 residues. Per the germline V gene, CDR1 is KGHSH and CDR2 is LQKENI. In nucleotides, the CDR3 is TGTGCCAGCTCATCGGGGGGCGATCAGCCCCAGCATTTT. Translating it yields CASSSGGDQPQHF.

The V gene is TRBV6-5, the J gene TRBJ1-2, with D possibly TRBD1 on 5 matching bases. Per the germline V gene, CDR1 is MNHEY and CDR2 is SVGAGI. Trimming took off 6 bases at V and 9 bases at J, with 14 bases between the two ends. The CDR3 runs to 12 residues. CDR3 DNA: TGTGCCAGCAGGACAGCCGGGTTGAGCTACACCTTC. Translation gives CASRTAGLSYTF.

The chain has TRBV12-5 and TRBJ1-1; no definite D call. Trimming left V 4 bases short and J 1 base short, with 10 bases between. The CDR3 is 14 residues long. Looked up from germline, CDR1 is LGHNT and CDR2 is FRNRAP. CDR3 amino acids: CASGSLDSNTEAFF. CDR3 sequence (DNA): TGTGCTAGTGGTTCACTTGACTCGAACACTGAAGCTTTCTTT.

The V and J genes are TRBV19 and TRBJ2-1; 11 bases fit TRBD2. V was pared by 7 bases and J by 7 bases, with 9 bases of the junction left unmatched. CDR1 is LNHDA, CDR2 SQIVND, per germline (reference sequence). The CDR3 is 15 residues long. For the CDR3, the DNA is TGTGCCAGTACCCAGACTAGCGGGGCAGGGAATGAGCAGTTCTTC. Protein product: CASTQTSGAGNEQFF.

This chain connects TRBV6-2 or TRBV6-3 to TRBJ2-7, with TRBD2 identical over 11 bases. The CDR3 covers 21 residues. J lost 12 bases, V lost 0 bases, and 28 bases had no gene match. Germline loops: CDR1 MNHEY, CDR2 SVGEGT. CDR3 sequence: CASSYSTYLSRQTSGESGRYF. The CDR3 nucleotides are TGTGCCAGCAGTTACTCGACTTACCTCTCCCGCCAGACTAGCGGGGAATCAGGTCGGTACTTC.

This clone appeared once. V and J are TRBV20-1 and TRBJ2-7, with D tentatively TRBD1 (5 bases). Germline V CDR1 and CDR2: DFQATT, SNEGSKA (reference sequence). Trimming stripped 4 bases from V and 3 bases from J, with 7 bases between. The CDR3 has 11 residues. The CDR3 nucleotides read TGCAGTGCTATGGACAACTACGAGCAGTACTTC. Translation: CSAMDNYEQYF.

This chain joins TRBV15 and TRBJ1-5; no clear D gene. V was pared by 5 bases and J by 4 bases, with 9 bases between. The length of the CDR3 is 13 residues. The germline V gene encodes CDR1 LNHNV and CDR2 YYDKDF (reference sequence). The CDR3 here is CATSVEANQPQHF. CDR3 bases: TGTGCCACCAGCGTGGAGGCAAATCAGCCCCAGCATTTT.

A single count supports this clone. V usage is TRBV21-1 and J usage is TRBJ1-3; whether TRBD1, the table's D call, matches the DNA was not checked. TRBV21-1 is shown as a pseudogene. The CDR3 loop spans 20 amino acids. This chain's CDR3 is CASSPYRGGTGTFSGNTIYF. The CDR3, as DNA: TGTGCCAGCAGCCCTTATAGGGGGGGGACAGGGACCTTCTCTGGAAACACCATATATTTT.

The CDR3 nucleotides read TGCAGCGTTGAAGTCGGGACACATGAAACCGGGGAGCTGTTTTTT. Amino acids: CSVEVGTHETGELFF. This chain connects TRBV29-1 to TRBJ2-2, with D possibly TRBD1 on 6 matching bases. Germline V lookup: CDR1 SQVTM, CDR2 ANQGSEA. This CDR3 has 15 residues. V shed 1 base and J shed 5 bases, with 14 bases lying between them.

In this sample, this clone turned up once. The chain recombines TRBV6-5 with TRBJ1-5; D might be TRBD1 (6 bases). The length of the CDR3 is 15 residues. Trimming left V 5 bases short and J 0 bases short, with 11 bases between. Germline V gene data show CDR1 as MNHEY and CDR2 as SVGAGI. Written as DNA, the CDR3 is TGTGCCAGCAGTACGGGGGGCTATAGCAATCAGCCCCAGCATTTT. It yields the protein CASSTGGYSNQPQHF.

This clone was seen more than once but under ten times. The rearrangement joins TRBV9 to TRBJ1-3; D remains ambiguous. The germline CDR1 and CDR2 sequences are SGDLS and YYNGEE. Trimming removed 10 bases at V and 1 base at J, with 24 bases between. The CDR3 spans 17 residues. The CDR3 region is CAQRESASSSSGNTIYF. The CDR3 DNA sequence: TGTGCCCAAAGGGAGAGCGCCAGCTCTAGTTCTGGAAACACCATATATTTT.

The genes are TRBV19 and TRBJ1-4; D might be TRBD1 (6 bases). The V end lost 6 bases, the J end lost 5 bases, and 16 bases lay between the germline ends. This CDR3 contains 15 residues. Germline V gives CDR1 LNHDA, CDR2 SQIVND (reference sequence). CDR3: CASSRADRINEKLFF. The CDR3, as DNA: TGTGCCAGTAGCCGGGCAGACAGGATAAATGAAAAACTGTTTTTT.

The CDR3 is CASTSWTTGVDEQFF. The CDR3 region has the DNA TGTGCCAGCACCTCTTGGACGACAGGGGTCGATGAGCAGTTCTTC. The chain is built from TRBV7-9 and TRBJ2-1; 8 bases match TRBD1. V gave up 7 bases and J gave up 8 bases; unmatched junction bases: 13. The CDR3 totals 15 residues. Per the germline V gene, CDR1 is SEHNR and CDR2 is FQNEAQ (reference sequence).

The V gene is TRBV19, the J gene TRBJ1-1, with TRBD1 identical over 9 bases. The CDR3 has 14 residues. Germline loops: CDR1 LNHDA, CDR2 SQIVND (reference sequence). Unmatched junction bases numbered 12, after V lost 6 bases and J lost 10 bases. The CDR3, as DNA: TGTGCCAGTAGGGTTAGGACAGGGGATGTTGCAGCTTTCTTT. Protein: CASRVRTGDVAAFF. The full variable domain, its missing parts supplied by reference TRBV19 and TRBJ1-1, is DGGITQSPKYLFRKEGQNVTLSCEQNLNHDAMYWYRQDPGQGLRLIYYSQIVNDFQKGDIAEGYSVSREKKESFPLTVTSAQKNPTAFYLCASRVRTGDVAAFFGQGTRLTVV.

In DNA, the CDR3 is TGTGCCAGCAGTCAGGGCCTCGAGCAGTTCTTC. Translated, it gives CASSQGLEQFF. The V call is TRBV6-2 or TRBV6-3, the J call TRBJ2-1; D may be TRBD1 (5 bases). The CDR3 has 11 residues. The germline V gene encodes CDR1 MNHEY and CDR2 SVGEGT. The ends were cut back, 5 bases at V and 10 bases at J, with 9 bases in the middle.

This clone has just a few counts. This chain's CDR3 is CASSSSRTGKNEKLFF. The DNA for the CDR3 is TGTGCCAGCAGCTCGAGCCGGACAGGGAAAAACGAAAAACTGTTTTTT. The gene calls are TRBV7-9 and TRBJ1-4, with 8 nucleotides matching TRBD1. V dropped 4 bases and J dropped 8; count of bases not matched to a gene: 12. The CDR3 sequence is 16 residues long. Germline loops: CDR1 SEHNR, CDR2 FQNEAQ (reference sequence).

The gene calls are TRBV7-2 and TRBJ2-4, with 8 bases matching TRBD1. Germline V gene sequence: CDR1 SGHTA, CDR2 FQGNSA. The CDR3 spans 14 residues. The V gene end was trimmed by 5 bases and the J gene end by 8 bases; junction bases not matched to a gene: 8. As DNA, the CDR3 is TGTGCCAGCAGCCCGCAGGGGGCGCGAGACATTCAGTACTTC. This codes for CASSPQGARDIQYF. Using reference TRBV7-2 and TRBJ2-4 for the parts outside the CDR3, the full variable domain is GAGVSQSPSNKVTEKGKDVELRCDPISGHTALYWYRQSLGQGLEFLIYFQGNSAPDKSGLPSDRFSAERTGGSVSTLTIQRTQQEDSAVYLCASSPQGARDIQYFGAGTRLSVL.